This record looks at one TCR beta chain sequence and its context. Its antigen is undetermined. The data derive from a study of T cell responses to AZD1222 COVID-19 vaccine. Profiling relied on immunoSEQ multiplex PCR, and the TCRdb table lists in-frame clones only, not all of them. The table shows over 90,000 clones, with approximately 88% occurring only once. Study results and limitations: The repertoires were collected only after the peak T cell response. Donors were largely white British and mainly female; clonal diversity was possibly underestimated.

This CDR3 is built from 14 residues. Trimming took 3 bases from V and 8 from J, leaving 13 bases between them. In germline, CDR1 is SGHAT, CDR2 FQDESV (reference sequence). The starting material was peripheral blood, obtained on day 0 of AZD1222 vaccination. This sequence originates from an adult in good health. The chain employs TRBV11-1 and TRBJ1-4, with a weak D call TRBD1 (5 bases). CDR3 bases: TGTGCCAGCAGCTTCCCGGGACCTATCGAAAAACTGTTTTTT. It is translated as CASSFPGPIEKLFF.